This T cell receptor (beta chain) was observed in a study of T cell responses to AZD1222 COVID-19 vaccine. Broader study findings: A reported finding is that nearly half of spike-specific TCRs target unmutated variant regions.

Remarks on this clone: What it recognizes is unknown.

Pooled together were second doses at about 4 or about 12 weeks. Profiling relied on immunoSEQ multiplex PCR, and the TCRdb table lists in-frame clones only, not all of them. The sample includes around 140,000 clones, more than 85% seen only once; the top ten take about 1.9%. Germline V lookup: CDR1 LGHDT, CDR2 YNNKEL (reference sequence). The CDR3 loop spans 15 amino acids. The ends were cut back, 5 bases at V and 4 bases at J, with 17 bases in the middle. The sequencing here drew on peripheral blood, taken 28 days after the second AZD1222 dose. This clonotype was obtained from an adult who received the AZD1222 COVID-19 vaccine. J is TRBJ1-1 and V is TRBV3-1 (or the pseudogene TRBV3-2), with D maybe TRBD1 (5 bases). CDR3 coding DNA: TGTGCCAGCAGCGACCGACGCAGGGAGGGCACTGAAGCTTTCTTT. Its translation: CASSDRRREGTEAFF.